Following are 7 T cell receptor beta chains from one sample sequenced in a study of T cell responses to AZD1222 COVID-19 vaccine (dated by TCRdb to the early 2020s). In the paper's terms, the time point label means: baseline before first vaccination. This specimen's treatment or condition label, per the study, means: meningococcal conjugate vaccine given as trial control. Library generation was performed with the immunoSEQ multiplex PCR assay. Imported from immuneACCESS, the table was reduced by TCRdb to in-frame sequences with V and J called. These copies leave out some clones; in studies compared against another copy, an unresolved V gene accounts for under half, and the cause of the remainder is not known. For this sample the table gives 80,000 to 90,000 clones, of which 85% to 90% were detected only once. The leading ten clones occupy roughly 4.7% of the sample. The starting material was peripheral blood, obtained on day 0 of MenACWY control vaccination. These receptor sequences come from an adult in good health.

This chain joins TRBV12-3 or TRBV12-4 and TRBJ1-1; TRBD1 is a possible D gene (5 bases). Trimming stripped 7 bases from V and 6 bases from J, with 12 bases between. The CDR3 runs 12 residues. DNA of the CDR3: TGTGCCAGCATCAAGACAGCGGCTGAAGCTTTCTTT. Translation gives CASIKTAAEAFF.

The CDR3 reads CASRQEASYSYNEQFF. The DNA of the CDR3 is TGTGCCAGCAGGCAGGAAGCGAGTTACTCCTACAATGAGCAGTTCTTC. The V gene is TRBV28, the J gene TRBJ2-1; no firm D call. V was cut by 6 bases and J by 0 bases, with 15 bases left in between. The CDR3 is 16 amino acids. Germline CDR1 reads MDHEN; CDR2 reads SYDVKM. Supplemented by reference TRBV28 and TRBJ2-1, the full variable domain reads DVKVTQSSRYLVKRTGEKVFLECVQDMDHENMFWYRQDPGLGLRLIYFSYDVKMKEKGDIPEGYSVSREKKERFSLILESASTNQTSMYLCASRQEASYSYNEQFFGPGTRLTVL.

This chain joins TRBV29-1 and TRBJ2-2, with D possibly TRBD2 on 6 matching bases. The V gene lost 4 bases and the J gene lost 3 bases, with 15 bases spanning the gap. Germline lookup yields CDR1 SQVTM and CDR2 ANQGSEA. The CDR3 spans 15 residues. The CDR3 loop reads CSVGGSSAYTGELFF. In DNA, the CDR3 is TGCAGCGTTGGAGGGTCTAGCGCGTACACCGGGGAGCTGTTTTTT.

V usage is TRBV6-5 and J usage is TRBJ2-5; D is possibly TRBD1 (5 bases). CDR3 length: 14 residues. Germline assignment: CDR1 MNHEY and CDR2 SVGAGI. The ends were cut back, 0 bases at V and 6 bases at J, with 11 bases in the middle. CDR3 coding DNA: TGTGCCAGCAGTTACTCGTTCAGGGCAAAGACCCAGTACTTC. It translates to CASSYSFRAKTQYF.

The chain carries TRBV27 and TRBJ2-7; 9 bases agree with TRBD2. This CDR3 has 15 amino acids. The V segment lost 3 bases and the J segment 2 bases; nucleotides outside the gene matches: 5. Germline CDR1 reads MNHEY; CDR2 reads SMNVEV (reference sequence). The CDR3: CASSLGGRVTYEQYF. In DNA, the CDR3 is TGTGCCAGCAGTTTGGGCGGGAGGGTGACCTACGAGCAGTACTTC.

The V call is TRBV15, the J call TRBJ2-7; D is perhaps TRBD1 or TRBD2 (5 bases each). Per germline, CDR1 LNHNV and CDR2 YYDKDF (reference sequence). The CDR3 sequence is 15 residues long. The ends were cut back, 5 bases at V and 3 bases at J, with 17 bases in the middle. CDR3 in amino acids: CATSPSYGTDYEQYF. The CDR3 bases are TGTGCCACCAGCCCCAGTTACGGGACCGACTACGAGCAGTACTTC.

The genes are TRBV19 and TRBJ2-2; D uncertain. The germline V and J ends were trimmed by 6 bases and 6 bases, with 17 bases remaining between them. Germline V gene sequence: CDR1 LNHDA, CDR2 SQIVND (reference sequence). This CDR3 has 15 residues. The CDR3 loop reads CASRTSASLAGELFF. Written as DNA, the CDR3 is TGTGCCAGTAGGACTTCAGCTTCGTTGGCCGGGGAGCTGTTTTTT.